Listed here are 19 T cell receptor beta chains from one sample, sequenced in a study of blood T cell repertoires in COVID-19. The method was immunoSEQ multiplex PCR; TCRdb's version includes in-frame clones alone and lacks a portion of them. The table has about 280,000 clones, approximately 83% seen once. The sequencing input was peripheral blood. The receptors here all came from a woman in her thirties who had recovered from COVID-19.

The rearrangement joins TRBV29-1 to TRBJ2-1; TRBD2 agrees at 8 bases. The junction had 4 bases not matched to a gene; V was cut back by 6 bases and J by 0 bases. Per germline, CDR1 SQVTM and CDR2 ANQGSEA. This CDR3 is 14 amino acids long. The DNA of the CDR3 is TGCAGCGTCTTAGCGGGGCCCTCCTACAATGAGCAGTTCTTC. Amino acid sequence: CSVLAGPSYNEQFF.

V is TRBV19 and J is TRBJ2-5; a weak D match, TRBD1 (6 bases). CDR1 LNHDA and CDR2 SQIVND come from the germline V gene (reference sequence). This CDR3 has 15 amino acids. Between the trimmed V and J ends, which lost 5 bases and 5 bases, there was a span of 18 bases. CDR3 region: CASSLSLQGIETQYF. For the CDR3, the DNA is TGTGCCAGTAGTCTGTCCTTACAGGGAATCGAGACCCAGTACTTC. Full variable domain (rest looked up from reference TRBV19 and TRBJ2-5): DGGITQSPKYLFRKEGQNVTLSCEQNLNHDAMYWYRQDPGQGLRLIYYSQIVNDFQKGDIAEGYSVSREKKESFPLTVTSAQKNPTAFYLCASSLSLQGIETQYFGPGTRLLVL.

The chain combines TRBV11-2 with TRBJ2-3, with TRBD1 matching 7 bases. CDR1 and CDR2 (germline): SGHAT, FQNNGV. The trim removed 6 bases at V and 3 bases at J, leaving 3 bases unmatched. The CDR3 sequence is 13 residues long. DNA for the CDR3: TGTGCCAGCAGAACAGGGGTGACAGATACGCAGTATTTT. Translation gives CASRTGVTDTQYF. Full variable domain (remainder filled in from reference TRBV11-2 and TRBJ2-3): EAGVAQSPRYKIIEKRQSVAFWCNPISGHATLYWYQQILGQGPKLLIQFQNNGVVDDSQLPKDRFSAERLKGVDSTLKIQPAKLEDSAVYLCASRTGVTDTQYFGPGTRLTVL.

There are a few counts of this clone. The CDR3 loop is CASSLITPASNQPQHF. DNA of the CDR3: TGTGCCAGCAGTCTTATTACCCCAGCGAGCAATCAGCCCCAGCATTTT. V gene TRBV28 combines with J gene TRBJ1-5; no clear D. Trimming took 5 bases from V and 1 from J, leaving 15 bases between them. This CDR3 comprises 16 residues. Germline CDR1 and CDR2: MDHEN and SYDVKM.

The chain couples TRBV19 to TRBJ1-5; tentative D call: TRBD1 (6 bases). The CDR3 spans 14 residues. Trimming removed 10 bases from V and 0 bases from J, with 13 bases in between. Per germline, CDR1 LNHDA and CDR2 SQIVND (reference sequence). The CDR3 DNA reads as TGTGCCACCGGACAGACCCTTAGCAATCAGCCCCAGCATTTT. This encodes CATGQTLSNQPQHF.

V gene TRBV2 combines with J gene TRBJ1-2; the D is unclear. The CDR3 is made up of 11 amino acids. Germline assignment: CDR1 SNHLY and CDR2 FYNNEI. With 7 bases removed from V and 14 bases from J, the gap between germline ends came to 17 bases. As DNA, the CDR3 is TGTGCCAGCAATATCCGGGATGTGCCGACCTTC. Amino acids: CASNIRDVPTF.

The chain has TRBV19 and TRBJ1-1; tentative D call: TRBD1 (6 bases). Germline V CDR1 and CDR2: LNHDA, SQIVND (reference sequence). V lost 3 bases and J 5 bases, leaving 13 bases between the germline ends. The length of the CDR3 is 14 residues. DNA for the CDR3: TGTGCCAGTAGTATGACAGGCGGTGGGACTGAAGCTTTCTTT. Translation gives CASSMTGGGTEAFF.

V and J are TRBV7-9 and TRBJ2-5, with 11 bases identical to TRBD2. CDR1 and CDR2 (germline): SEHNR, FQNEAQ (reference sequence). The CDR3 is 14 residues long. Trimming took 5 bases from V and 5 from J; bases not matched to a gene: 4. For the CDR3, the DNA is TGTGCCAGCAGCGAGACTAGCGGGGTGGAGACCCAGTACTTC. Translating gives CASSETSGVETQYF.

The gene calls are TRBV19 and TRBJ2-1; 9 bases align to TRBD1. J gave up 4 bases and V 1 base, and 5 bases lay outside the gene matches. CDR3 length equals 16 residues. Germline V gene data show CDR1 as LNHDA and CDR2 as SQIVND (reference sequence). This CDR3 is CASSIGTGELYNEQFF. The CDR3 nucleotides read TGTGCCAGTAGTATAGGGACAGGGGAGTTGTACAATGAGCAGTTCTTC.

The rearrangement joins TRBV6-6 to TRBJ2-5; 13 nucleotides agree with TRBD2. The CDR3 extends over 17 amino acids. Per germline, CDR1 MNHNY and CDR2 SVGAGI (reference sequence). The J segment lost 7 bases and the V segment lost 5 bases, leaving 13 bases of the junction unmatched. CDR3 sequence: CASSRGTSGTAYGTQYF. The CDR3 DNA is TGTGCCAGCAGTCGGGGGACTAGCGGGACCGCATACGGGACCCAGTACTTC.

This clone was recorded a few times. The chain has TRBV2 and TRBJ1-1; 7 bases are shared with TRBD1. Looked up from germline, CDR1 is SNHLY and CDR2 is FYNNEI. Losses at the gene ends were 3 bases for V and 0 bases for J; bases not matched to a gene: 1. The CDR3 length is 14 residues. CDR3 loop: CASSETGMNTEAFF. CDR3 nucleotide sequence: TGTGCCAGCAGTGAGACAGGGATGAACACTGAAGCTTTCTTT.

The rearrangement uses TRBV3-1 (or the pseudogene TRBV3-2) and TRBJ2-1; 8 bases are a match to TRBD2. The length of the CDR3 is 16 residues. CDR1 LGHDT and CDR2 YNNKEL come from the germline V gene (reference sequence). With 4 bases clipped from V and 0 bases from J, the junction kept 5 bases outside the gene matches. The CDR3 sequence: CASSPGGGSSYNEQFF. CDR3 nucleotides: TGTGCCAGCAGCCCCGGGGGGGGGAGCTCCTACAATGAGCAGTTCTTC.

V and J are TRBV27 and TRBJ2-5, with 7 nucleotides matching TRBD1. Germline loops: CDR1 MNHEY, CDR2 SMNVEV (reference sequence). The CDR3 loop spans 16 amino acids. V lost 5 bases and J lost 2; bases outside the gene matches: 11. The CDR3 region is CASSGRGRGIQETQYF. CDR3 bases: TGTGCCAGCAGTGGTCGTGGCAGGGGGATACAAGAGACCCAGTACTTC.

The rearrangement links TRBV3-1 (or the pseudogene TRBV3-2) to TRBJ1-6; D is unresolved. V was pared by 1 base and J by 7 bases, with 11 bases between. From germline, CDR1 is LGHDT and CDR2 YNNKEL (reference sequence). This CDR3 is 15 amino acids long. The CDR3 nucleotides read TGTGCCAGCAGCCAAGCAACAGCTCAAAATTCACCCCTCCACTTT. This codes for CASSQATAQNSPLHF.

The V and J genes are TRBV12-3 or TRBV12-4 and TRBJ2-7, with D possibly matching TRBD2 (6 bases). This CDR3 is 11 amino acids long. Trimming shortened V by 10 bases and J by 7 bases, and 14 bases separated the two germline ends. The CDR3 sequence is CAISRRAEQYF. CDR3 DNA sequence: TGTGCCATCTCAAGGAGGGCAGAGCAGTACTTC.

At least ten counts were recorded for this clone. This chain links TRBV10-1 with TRBJ2-7; TRBD1 agrees at 8 bases. The CDR3 has 15 amino acids. V lost 0 bases to trimming and J lost 3 bases; unmatched junction nucleotides: 4. Per the germline V gene, CDR1 is WNHNN and CDR2 is SYGVQD (reference sequence). The CDR3 region is CASSESGQGYYEQYF. The CDR3 DNA follows: TGCGCCAGCAGTGAGTCCGGACAGGGTTACTACGAGCAGTACTTC.

This clone has a single count. The chain links TRBV7-4 to TRBJ2-7, with 10 bases identical to TRBD2. Trimming at V came to 1 base and at J to 6 bases, leaving 15 bases not matched to a gene. The CDR3 consists of 18 residues. Germline CDR1 SGHVT, CDR2 SQSDAQ. For the CDR3, the DNA is TGTGCCAGCAGCTTAGAAGGCCCCACTAGCGGGATATTGGGCGAGCAGTACTTC. Translation: CASSLEGPTSGILGEQYF.

This clone was counted once. The chain is built from TRBV6-5 and TRBJ1-1, with unresolved D. The CDR3 is made up of 14 amino acids. Germline values: CDR1 MNHEY, CDR2 SVGAGI. V lost 5 bases, J lost 1 base, and 11 bases lay in between. The CDR3 nucleotides read TGTGCCAGCAGTCCGCGAGAGGGGAACACTGAAGCTTTCTTT. It specifies CASSPREGNTEAFF.

The count of this clone is one. The rearrangement links TRBV6-2 or TRBV6-3 to TRBJ2-1; D is unresolved. Trimming removed 2 bases at V and 4 bases at J, with 12 bases between. Germline CDR1 MNHEY, CDR2 SVGEGT. The CDR3 consists of 15 residues. DNA of the CDR3: TGTGCCAGCAGTTACAGCGAGGCAGATTACAATGAGCAGTTCTTC. Its protein is CASSYSEADYNEQFF.